One T cell receptor beta chain is described in this entry. The germline gives CDR1 KGHDR, CDR2 SFDVKD. The CDR3 is made up of 14 amino acids. V lost 6 bases to trimming and J lost 2 bases, with 12 bases between them. These data belong to a study of control samples from healthy donors and cancer patients. Assay: immunoSEQ multiplex PCR; the TCRdb copy retains only in-frame clones and omits some. The sample lists around 200,000 clones, around 93% seen once, with over 1.3% in the top ten. The receptor's source is a man younger than 35 in good health. The source material was blood. The rearrangement links TRBV24-1 to TRBJ1-2; no definite D call. The DNA of the CDR3 is TGTGCCACCAGTCCCCCCGAGGGCAACTATGGCTACACCTTC. Protein: CATSPPEGNYGYTF.